Listed here is a single T cell receptor beta chain. These data are taken from a study of blood T cell repertoires in COVID-19. The J segment lost 8 bases and the V segment lost 8 bases, leaving 8 bases of the junction unmatched. This CDR3 region has 13 residues. Individuals aged about 18 to 100 years were recruited from some 26 US areas. The protocol was immunoSEQ multiplex PCR, while the TCRdb copy is restricted to in-frame clones and leaves out a portion. This sample has around 260,000 clones, with approximately 85% found just once. Sequencing used PBMCs or T cells enriched from blood (not recorded which). This chain links TRBV12-3 or TRBV12-4 with TRBJ2-2; 7 bases map to TRBD2. The clonotype originates from a woman between 25 and 40 years old who had recovered from COVID-19. The CDR3 region has the DNA TGTGCCAGCGGAGTCAGCGGGACGGGGGAGCTGTTTTTT. Translation gives CASGVSGTGELFF.